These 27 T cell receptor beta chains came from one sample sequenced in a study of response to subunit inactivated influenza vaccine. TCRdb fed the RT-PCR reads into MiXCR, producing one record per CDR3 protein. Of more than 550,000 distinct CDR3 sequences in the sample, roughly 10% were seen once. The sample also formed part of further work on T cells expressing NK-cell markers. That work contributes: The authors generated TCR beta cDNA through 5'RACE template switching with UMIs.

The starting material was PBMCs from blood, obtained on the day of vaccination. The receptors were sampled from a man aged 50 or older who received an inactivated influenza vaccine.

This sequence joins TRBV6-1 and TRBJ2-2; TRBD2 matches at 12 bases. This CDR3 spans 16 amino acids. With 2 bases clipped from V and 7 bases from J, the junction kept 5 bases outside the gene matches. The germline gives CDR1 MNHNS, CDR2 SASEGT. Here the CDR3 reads CASSERLAGVVGELFF. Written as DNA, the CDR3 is TGTGCCAGCAGTGAACGACTAGCGGGGGTGGTCGGGGAGCTGTTTTTT.

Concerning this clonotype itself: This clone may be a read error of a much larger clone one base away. The CDR3 reads CASSPVQGGEQYF. The CDR3 region has the DNA TGTGCCAGCAGTCCAGTACAGGGCGGAGAGCAGTACTTC. V and J are TRBV28 and TRBJ2-7, with D maybe TRBD1 (6 bases). V was pared by 5 bases and J by 7 bases, with 15 bases between. The CDR3 sequence is 13 residues long. From germline, CDR1 is MDHEN and CDR2 SYDVKM.

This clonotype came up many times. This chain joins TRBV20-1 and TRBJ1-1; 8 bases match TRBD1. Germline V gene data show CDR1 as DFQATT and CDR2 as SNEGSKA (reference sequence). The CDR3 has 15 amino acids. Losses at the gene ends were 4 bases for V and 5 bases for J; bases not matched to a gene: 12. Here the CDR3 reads CSATAPGRGQTEAFF. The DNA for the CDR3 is TGCAGTGCTACGGCACCGGGCAGGGGGCAAACTGAAGCTTTCTTT.

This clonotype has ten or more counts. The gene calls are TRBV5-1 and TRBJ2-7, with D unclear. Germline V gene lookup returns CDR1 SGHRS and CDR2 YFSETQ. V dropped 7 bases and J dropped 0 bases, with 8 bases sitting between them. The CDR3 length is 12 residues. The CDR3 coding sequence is TGCGCCAGCGGATGGAGCTCCTACGAGCAGTACTTC. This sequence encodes CASGWSSYEQYF.

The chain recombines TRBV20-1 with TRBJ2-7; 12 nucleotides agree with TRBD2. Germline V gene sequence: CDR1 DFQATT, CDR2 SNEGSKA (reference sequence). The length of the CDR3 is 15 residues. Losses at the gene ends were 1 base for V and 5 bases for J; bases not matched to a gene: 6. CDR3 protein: CSARGTSGMVDEQYF. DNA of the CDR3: TGCAGTGCTAGAGGGACTAGCGGGATGGTGGACGAGCAGTACTTC.

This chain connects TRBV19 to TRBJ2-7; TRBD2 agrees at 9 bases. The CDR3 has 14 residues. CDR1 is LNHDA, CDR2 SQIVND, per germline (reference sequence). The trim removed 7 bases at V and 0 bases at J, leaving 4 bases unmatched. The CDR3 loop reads CASKERGASYEQYF. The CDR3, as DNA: TGTGCCAGTAAAGAGCGGGGGGCCTCCTACGAGCAGTACTTC.

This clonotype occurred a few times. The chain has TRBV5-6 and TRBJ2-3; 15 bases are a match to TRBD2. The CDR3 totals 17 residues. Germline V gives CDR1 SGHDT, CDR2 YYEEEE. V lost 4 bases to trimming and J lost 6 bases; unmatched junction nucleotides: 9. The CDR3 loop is CASSLLRTSGGADTQYF. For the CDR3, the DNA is TGTGCCAGCAGCCTACTTAGGACTAGCGGGGGGGCTGATACGCAGTATTTT. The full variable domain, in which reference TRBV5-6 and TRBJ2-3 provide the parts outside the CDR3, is DAGVTQSPTHLIKTRGQQVTLRCSPKSGHDTVSWYQQALGQGPQFIFQYYEEEERQRGNFPDRFSGHQFPNYSSELNVNALLLGDSALYLCASSLLRTSGGADTQYFGPGTRLTVL.

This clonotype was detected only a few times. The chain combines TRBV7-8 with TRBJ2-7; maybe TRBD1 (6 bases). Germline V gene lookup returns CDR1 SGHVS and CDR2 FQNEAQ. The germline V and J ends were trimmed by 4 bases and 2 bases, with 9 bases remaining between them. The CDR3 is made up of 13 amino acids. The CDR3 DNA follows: TGTGCCAGCAGCTGGGGGCTAGCCTACGAGCAGTACTTC. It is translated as CASSWGLAYEQYF.

Written as DNA, the CDR3 is TGTGCCAGCAGCTTAAAGGGACTAGCGGGACGTGATGAGCAGTTCTTC. Translation: CASSLKGLAGRDEQFF. The chain carries TRBV7-3 and TRBJ2-1; the match to TRBD2 covers 13 bases. Per germline, CDR1 SGHTA and CDR2 FQGTGA. This CDR3 is 16 amino acids long. V shed 1 base, J shed 8 bases, and the junction held 5 bases outside the gene matches.

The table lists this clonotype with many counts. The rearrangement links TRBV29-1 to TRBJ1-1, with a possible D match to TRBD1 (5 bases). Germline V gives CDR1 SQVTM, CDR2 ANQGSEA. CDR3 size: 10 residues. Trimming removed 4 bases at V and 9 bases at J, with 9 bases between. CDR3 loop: CSVGDVQAFF. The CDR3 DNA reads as TGCAGCGTTGGGGACGTACAAGCTTTCTTT.

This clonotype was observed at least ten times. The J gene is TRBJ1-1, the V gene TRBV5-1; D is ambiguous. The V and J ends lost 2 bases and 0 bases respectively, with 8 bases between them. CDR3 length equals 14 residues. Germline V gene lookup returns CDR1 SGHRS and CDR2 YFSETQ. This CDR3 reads CASSLYDMNTEAFF. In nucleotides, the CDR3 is TGCGCCAGCAGCTTATACGACATGAACACTGAAGCTTTCTTT. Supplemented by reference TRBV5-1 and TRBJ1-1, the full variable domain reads KAGVTQTPRYLIKTRGQQVTLSCSPISGHRSVSWYQQTPGQGLQFLFEYFSETQRNKGNFPGRFSGRQFSNSRSEMNVSTLELGDSALYLCASSLYDMNTEAFFGQGTRLTVV.

The CDR3 is CASSLLARHNEQFF. In nucleotides, the CDR3 is TGTGCCAGCAGCCTACTAGCGAGACACAATGAGCAGTTCTTC. J is TRBJ2-1 and V is TRBV3-1; 7 positions agree with TRBD2. The V gene's germline CDR1 is LGHDT and CDR2 YNNKEL (reference sequence). The ends lost 4 bases at V and 5 bases at J; junction bases unmatched: 5. The CDR3 contains 14 residues.

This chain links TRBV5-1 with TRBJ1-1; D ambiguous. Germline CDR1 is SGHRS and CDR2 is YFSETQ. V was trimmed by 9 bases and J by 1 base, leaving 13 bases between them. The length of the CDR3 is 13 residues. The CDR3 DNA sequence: TGCGCCACCTCGGTCGGGCGGAACACTGAAGCTTTCTTT. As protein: CATSVGRNTEAFF.

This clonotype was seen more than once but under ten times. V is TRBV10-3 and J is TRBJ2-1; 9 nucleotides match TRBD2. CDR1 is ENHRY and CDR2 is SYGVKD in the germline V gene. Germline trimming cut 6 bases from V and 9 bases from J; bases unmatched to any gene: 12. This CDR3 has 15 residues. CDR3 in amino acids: CAISPAGGRVIEQFF. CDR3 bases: TGTGCCATCAGCCCGGCGGGAGGGAGGGTAATTGAGCAGTTCTTC.

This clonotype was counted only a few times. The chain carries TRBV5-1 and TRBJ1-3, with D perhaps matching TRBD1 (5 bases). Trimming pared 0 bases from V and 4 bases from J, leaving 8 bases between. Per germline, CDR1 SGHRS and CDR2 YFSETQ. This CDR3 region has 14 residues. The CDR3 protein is CASSLAAGGNTIYF. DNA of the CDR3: TGCGCCAGCAGCTTGGCGGCAGGGGGAAACACCATATATTTT.

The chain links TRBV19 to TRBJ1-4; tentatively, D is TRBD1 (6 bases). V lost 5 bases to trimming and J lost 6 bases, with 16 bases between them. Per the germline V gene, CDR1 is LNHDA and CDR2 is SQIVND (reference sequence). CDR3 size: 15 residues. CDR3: CASSSGRGNDEKLFF. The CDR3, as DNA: TGTGCCAGTAGTTCGGGCAGGGGAAACGATGAAAAACTGTTTTTT. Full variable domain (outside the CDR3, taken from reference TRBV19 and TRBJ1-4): DGGITQSPKYLFRKEGQNVTLSCEQNLNHDAMYWYRQDPGQGLRLIYYSQIVNDFQKGDIAEGYSVSREKKESFPLTVTSAQKNPTAFYLCASSSGRGNDEKLFFGSGTQLSVL.

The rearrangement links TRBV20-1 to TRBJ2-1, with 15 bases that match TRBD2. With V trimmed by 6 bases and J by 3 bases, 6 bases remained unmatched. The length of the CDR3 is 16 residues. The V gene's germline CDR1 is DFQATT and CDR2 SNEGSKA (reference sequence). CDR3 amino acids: CSAGLAGGNLYNEQFF. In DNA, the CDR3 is TGCAGTGCGGGACTAGCGGGGGGAAACCTCTACAATGAGCAGTTCTTC.

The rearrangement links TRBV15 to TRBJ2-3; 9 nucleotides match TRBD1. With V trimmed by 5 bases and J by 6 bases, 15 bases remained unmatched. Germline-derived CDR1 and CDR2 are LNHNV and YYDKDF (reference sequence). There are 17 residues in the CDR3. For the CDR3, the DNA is TGTGCCACCAGCCCGGGGACAGGGAGGGGTTCGAGGGATACGCAGTATTTT. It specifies CATSPGTGRGSRDTQYF.

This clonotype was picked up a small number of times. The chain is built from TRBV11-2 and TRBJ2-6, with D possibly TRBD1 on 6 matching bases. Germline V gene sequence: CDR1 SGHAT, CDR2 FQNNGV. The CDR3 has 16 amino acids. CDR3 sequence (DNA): TGTGCTATCACAGGGTTGGGCTTGTCTGGGGCCAACGTCCTGACTTTC. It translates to CAITGLGLSGANVLTF.

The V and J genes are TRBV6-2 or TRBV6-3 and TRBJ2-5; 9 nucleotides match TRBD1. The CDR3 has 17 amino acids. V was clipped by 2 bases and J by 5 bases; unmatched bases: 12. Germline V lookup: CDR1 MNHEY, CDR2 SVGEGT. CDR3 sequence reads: CASSYLLDRGVRETQYF. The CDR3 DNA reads TGTGCCAGCAGTTACCTCCTGGACAGGGGTGTTCGGGAGACCCAGTACTTC.

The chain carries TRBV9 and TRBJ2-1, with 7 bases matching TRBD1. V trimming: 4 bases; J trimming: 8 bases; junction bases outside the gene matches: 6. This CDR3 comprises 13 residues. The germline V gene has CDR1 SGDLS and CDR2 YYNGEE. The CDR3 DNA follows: TGTGCCAGCAGCCACGGACAGGCAGATGAGCAGTTCTTC. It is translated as CASSHGQADEQFF. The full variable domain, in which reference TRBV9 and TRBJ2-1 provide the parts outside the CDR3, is DSGVTQTPKHLITATGQRVTLRCSPRSGDLSVYWYQQSLDQGLQFLIQYYNGEERAKGNILERFSAQQFPDLHSELNLSSLELGDSALYFCASSHGQADEQFFGPGTRLTVL.

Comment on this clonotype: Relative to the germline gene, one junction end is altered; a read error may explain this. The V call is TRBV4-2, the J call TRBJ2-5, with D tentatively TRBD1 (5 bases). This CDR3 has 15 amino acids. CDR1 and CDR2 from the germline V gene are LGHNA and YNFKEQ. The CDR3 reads CASRPWQGSEETQHF. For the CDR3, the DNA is TGTGCCAGCAGACCCTGGCAGGGTTCAGAAGAGACCCAGCACTTC.

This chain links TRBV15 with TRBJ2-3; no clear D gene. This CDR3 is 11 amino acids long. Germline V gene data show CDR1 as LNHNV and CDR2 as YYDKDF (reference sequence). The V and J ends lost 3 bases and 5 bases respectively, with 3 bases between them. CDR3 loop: CATSRGDTQYF. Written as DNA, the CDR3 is TGTGCCACCAGCAGGGGAGATACGCAGTATTTT.

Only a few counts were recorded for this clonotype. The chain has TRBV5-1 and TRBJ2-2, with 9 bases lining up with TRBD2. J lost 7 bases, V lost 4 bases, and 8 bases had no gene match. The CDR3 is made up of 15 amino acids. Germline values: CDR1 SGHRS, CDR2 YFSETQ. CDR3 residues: CASSHVSGGDGELFF. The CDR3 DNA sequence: TGCGCCAGCAGCCACGTTAGCGGGGGTGACGGGGAGCTGTTTTTT.

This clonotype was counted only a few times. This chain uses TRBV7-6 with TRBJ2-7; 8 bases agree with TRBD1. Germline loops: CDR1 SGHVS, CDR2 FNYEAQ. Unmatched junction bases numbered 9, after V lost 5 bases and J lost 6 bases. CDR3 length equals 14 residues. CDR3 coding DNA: TGTGCCAGCAGCACGACCGGGACAGGAGGCGAGCAGTACTTC. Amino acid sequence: CASSTTGTGGEQYF.

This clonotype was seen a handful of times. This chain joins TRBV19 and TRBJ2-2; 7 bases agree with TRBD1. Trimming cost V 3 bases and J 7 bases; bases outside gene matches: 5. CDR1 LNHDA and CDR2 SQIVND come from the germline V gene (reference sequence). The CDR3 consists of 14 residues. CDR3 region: CASSIQGVGGELFF. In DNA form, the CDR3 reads TGTGCCAGTAGTATCCAGGGGGTCGGCGGGGAGCTGTTTTTT. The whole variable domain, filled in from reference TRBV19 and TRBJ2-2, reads DGGITQSPKYLFRKEGQNVTLSCEQNLNHDAMYWYRQDPGQGLRLIYYSQIVNDFQKGDIAEGYSVSREKKESFPLTVTSAQKNPTAFYLCASSIQGVGGELFFGEGSRLTVL.

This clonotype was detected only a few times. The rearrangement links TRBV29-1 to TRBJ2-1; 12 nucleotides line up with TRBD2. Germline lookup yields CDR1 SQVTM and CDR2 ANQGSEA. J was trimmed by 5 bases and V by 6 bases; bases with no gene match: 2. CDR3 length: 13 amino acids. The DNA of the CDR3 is TGCAGCGTAAGGACTAGCGGGGACAATGAGCAGTTCTTC. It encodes CSVRTSGDNEQFF.